These 8 T cell receptor beta chains share one sample of origin, sequenced in a study of T-cell reconstitution after alpha-beta-depleted transplantation in children. Using unique molecular identifiers, the investigators prepared the TCRbeta library. From the PCR reads, TCRdb called clonotypes with MiXCR, one entry per CDR3 protein. This table holds more than 250,000 distinct CDR3 sequences, 9.9% found once. The material sequenced was PBMCs from the stem cell graft donor, taken from the stem cell graft. Every receptor here comes from a human donor who donated a stem cell graft to a child with SCID.

Concerning this clonotype itself: A much larger clone is a single base away; this may be a read error. The chain recombines TRBV5-1 with TRBJ2-7, with D possibly TRBD1 on 5 matching bases. The CDR3 extends over 15 amino acids. The germline CDR1 and CDR2 sequences are SGHRS and YFSETQ. V shed 1 base and J shed 7 bases, with 18 bases lying between them. The chain's CDR3 is CASSLPVTDYLEQYF. The CDR3 coding sequence is TGCGCCAGCAGCTTGCCCGTGACAGATTATCTAGAGCAGTACTTC. Based on the CDR3 plus reference TRBV5-1 and TRBJ2-7, the full variable domain is KAGVTQTPRYLIKTRGQQVTLSCSPISGHRSVSWYQQTPGQGLQFLFEYFSETQRNKGNFPGRFSGRQFSNSRSEMNVSTLELGDSALYLCASSLPVTDYLEQYFGPGTRLTVT.

This clonotype was detected only a few times. V is TRBV2 and J is TRBJ2-2, with no clear D. Per the germline V gene, CDR1 is SNHLY and CDR2 is FYNNEI. The CDR3 sequence is 14 residues long. Trimming took 2 bases from V and 3 from J, leaving 7 bases between them. CDR3 residues: CASSEYMDTGELFF. CDR3 nucleotides: TGTGCCAGCAGTGAATATATGGACACCGGGGAGCTGTTTTTT. Drawing the rest from reference TRBV2 and TRBJ2-2, the complete variable domain is EPEVTQTPSHQVTQMGQEVILRCVPISNHLYFYWYRQILGQKVEFLVSFYNNEISEKSEIFDDQFSVERPDGSNFTLKIRSTKLEDSAMYFCASSEYMDTGELFFGEGSRLTVL.

This clonotype was recorded a few times. J is TRBJ1-2 and V is TRBV12-3 or TRBV12-4, with D perhaps matching TRBD1 (5 bases). Trimming pared 3 bases from V and 2 bases from J, leaving 10 bases between. The CDR3 contains 14 residues. In nucleotides, the CDR3 is TGTGCCAGCAGTTTTCGGGGCAGGAACTATGGCTACACCTTC. This translates into CASSFRGRNYGYTF.

This clonotype has only a few counts. The chain is built from TRBV3-1 and TRBJ1-4; D remains unclear. Trimming cost V 1 base and J 5 bases, with 8 bases left between them. Germline V lookup: CDR1 LGHDT, CDR2 YNNKEL (reference sequence). This CDR3 comprises 14 residues. CDR3 in amino acids: CASSQVGSNEKLFF. For the CDR3, the DNA is TGTGCCAGCAGCCAAGTCGGATCAAATGAAAAACTGTTTTTT.

This clonotype was picked up a small number of times. The rearrangement links TRBV18 to TRBJ2-7; D not certain. This CDR3 region has 13 residues. Germline CDR1 is KGHSH and CDR2 is LQKENI. V gave up 8 bases and J gave up 0 bases, with 11 bases separating them. Here the CDR3 DNA reads TGTGCCAGCGAAGATAAGAGCTCCTACGAGCAGTACTTC. It specifies CASEDKSSYEQYF.

The chain joins TRBV24-1 to TRBJ1-5; no clear D gene. CDR3 size: 14 residues. Germline assignment: CDR1 KGHDR and CDR2 SFDVKD. With 9 bases removed from V and 6 bases from J, the gap between germline ends came to 17 bases. The CDR3: CATGMKGDGQPQHF. CDR3 sequence (DNA): TGTGCCACCGGAATGAAGGGAGACGGTCAGCCCCAGCATTTT.

This clonotype was counted ten times or more. The chain carries TRBV10-3 and TRBJ2-3, with a tentative D call TRBD2 (5 bases). V gave up 9 bases and J gave up 6 bases, with 16 bases separating them. Germline values: CDR1 ENHRY, CDR2 SYGVKD. The CDR3 has 13 amino acids. CDR3 region: CAITNAGWDTQYF. The CDR3 DNA reads as TGTGCCATAACGAACGCGGGCTGGGATACGCAGTATTTT.

This chain links TRBV10-3 with TRBJ2-7; the match to TRBD1 covers 9 bases. This CDR3 is built from 13 residues. Germline CDR1 reads ENHRY; CDR2 reads SYGVKD. Trimming removed 7 bases from V and 2 bases from J; junction bases left unmatched: 3. The CDR3 DNA reads TGTGCCATCACTAGGGACAGGGCCTACGAGCAGTACTTC. The encoded protein is CAITRDRAYEQYF.